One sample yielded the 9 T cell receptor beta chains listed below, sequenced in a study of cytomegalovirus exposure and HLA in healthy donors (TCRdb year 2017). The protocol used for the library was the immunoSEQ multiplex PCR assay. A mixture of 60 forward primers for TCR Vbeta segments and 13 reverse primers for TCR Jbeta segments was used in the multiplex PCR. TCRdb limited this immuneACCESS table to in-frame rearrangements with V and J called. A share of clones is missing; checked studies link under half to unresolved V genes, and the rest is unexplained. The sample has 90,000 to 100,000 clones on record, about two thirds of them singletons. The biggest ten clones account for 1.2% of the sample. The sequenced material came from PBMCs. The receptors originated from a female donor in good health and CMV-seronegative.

The CDR3 region is CASSFTESGGYEQYF. The CDR3 region has the DNA TGTGCCAGCAGTTTTACAGAGAGCGGAGGCTACGAGCAGTACTTC. The rearrangement links TRBV28 to TRBJ2-7; D is possibly TRBD2 (5 bases). The CDR3 runs to 15 residues. Germline values: CDR1 MDHEN, CDR2 SYDVKM. Trimming pared 3 bases from V and 3 bases from J, leaving 15 bases between.

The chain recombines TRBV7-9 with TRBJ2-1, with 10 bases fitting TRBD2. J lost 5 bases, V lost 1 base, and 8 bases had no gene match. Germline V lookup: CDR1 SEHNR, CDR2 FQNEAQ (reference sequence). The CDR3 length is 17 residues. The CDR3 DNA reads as TGTGCCAGCAGCTTAGTTTTAGCGGGGGGACCTAACAATGAGCAGTTCTTC. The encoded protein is CASSLVLAGGPNNEQFF.

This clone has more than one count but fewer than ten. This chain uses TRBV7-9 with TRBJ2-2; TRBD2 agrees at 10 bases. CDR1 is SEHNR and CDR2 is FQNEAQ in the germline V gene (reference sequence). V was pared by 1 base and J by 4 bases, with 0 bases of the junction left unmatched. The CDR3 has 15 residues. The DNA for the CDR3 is TGTGCCAGCAGCTTAGGGACTAGCGGCACCGGGGAGCTGTTTTTT. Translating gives CASSLGTSGTGELFF.

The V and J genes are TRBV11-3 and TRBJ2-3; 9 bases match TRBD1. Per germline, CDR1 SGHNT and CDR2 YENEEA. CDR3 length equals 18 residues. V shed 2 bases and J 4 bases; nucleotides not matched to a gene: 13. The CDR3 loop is CASSLSEFGTGHPDTQYF. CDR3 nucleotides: TGTGCCAGCAGCTTATCAGAATTCGGGACAGGGCACCCAGATACGCAGTATTTT.

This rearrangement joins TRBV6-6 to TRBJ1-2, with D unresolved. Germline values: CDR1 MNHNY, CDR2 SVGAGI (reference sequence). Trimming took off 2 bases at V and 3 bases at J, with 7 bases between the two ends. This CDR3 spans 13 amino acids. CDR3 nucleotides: TGTGCCAGCAGTTACGGCAGTGACTATGGCTACACCTTC. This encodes CASSYGSDYGYTF.

The DNA of the CDR3 is TGTGCCAGCAGTGAAGGGAGCTCCTATAATTCACCCCTCCACTTT. It specifies CASSEGSSYNSPLHF. This chain links TRBV6-1 with TRBJ1-6; D remains unclear. Looked up from germline, CDR1 is MNHNS and CDR2 is SASEGT. Trimming left V 1 base short and J 0 bases short, with 4 bases between. The CDR3 runs 15 residues.

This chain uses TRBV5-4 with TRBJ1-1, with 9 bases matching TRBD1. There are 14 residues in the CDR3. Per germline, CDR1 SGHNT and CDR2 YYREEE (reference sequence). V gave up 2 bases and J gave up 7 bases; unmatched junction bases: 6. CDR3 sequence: CASSLQGAPHEAFF. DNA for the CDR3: TGTGCCAGCAGCTTACAGGGGGCTCCCCATGAAGCTTTCTTT.

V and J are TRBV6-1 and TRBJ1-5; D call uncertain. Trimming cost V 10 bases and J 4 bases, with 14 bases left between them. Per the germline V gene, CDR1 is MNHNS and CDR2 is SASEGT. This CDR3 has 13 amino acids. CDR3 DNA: TGTGCCACCCAGTGGGAGGGAAATCAGCCCCAGCATTTT. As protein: CATQWEGNQPQHF.

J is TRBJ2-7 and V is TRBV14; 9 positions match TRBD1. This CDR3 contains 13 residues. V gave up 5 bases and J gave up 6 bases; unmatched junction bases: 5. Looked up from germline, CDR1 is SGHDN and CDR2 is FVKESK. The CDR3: CASSENRGLEQYF. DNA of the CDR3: TGTGCCAGCAGCGAAAACAGGGGGCTCGAGCAGTACTTC. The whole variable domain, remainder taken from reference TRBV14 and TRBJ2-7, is EAGVTQFPSHSVIEKGQTVTLRCDPISGHDNLYWYRRVMGKEIKFLLHFVKESKQDESGMPNNRFLAERTGGTYSTLKVQPAELEDSGVYFCASSENRGLEQYFGPGTRLTVT.